A selection of T cell receptor beta chains follows, all from one sample in a study of regulatory T cells in long-lasting Graves disease. TCRdb called the multiplex PCR reads again in MiXCR, with one record for every CDR3 protein. The data show about 470,000 distinct CDR3 sequences, under 25% seen once. This specimen was peripheral blood mononuclear cells (PBMCs), taken when the disease was refractory, from a patient treated with antithyroid drugs. These receptors were taken from a female donor with Graves disease. The CDR3 runs from the conserved cysteine through the conserved F or W. A D gene is named only where the DNA matches it firmly. Rows give clone size only sometimes, using once, few, many, or a class for an expanded clone.

>TRBJ1-1|-|few|TRBV20-1
TGCAGTGCGCACAAAACCTTACAGGAGAAGGCTTTCTTT
CSAHKTLQEKAFF
>TRBJ1-1|TRBD1|-|TRBV20-1
TGCAGTGCTAGAGATCCGAGACAGGGGGTTGGGAACACTGAAGCTTTCTTT
CSARDPRQGVGNTEAFF
>TRBJ2-2|TRBD1|-|TRBV7-3
TGTGCCAGCAGCTTAGGACAGGGAAAGCCGAACACCGGGGAGCTGTTTTTT
CASSLGQGKPNTGELFF
>TRBJ1-5|-|many|TRBV28
TGTGCCAGCAGTTCGAACAGGTACAATCAGCCCCAGCATTTT
CASSSNRYNQPQHF
>TRBJ2-7|TRBD1|few|TRBV11-2
TGTGCCAGCAGCTGGACAGGACGGTCCACCTACGAGCAGTACTTC
CASSWTGRSTYEQYF
>TRBJ1-2|-|once|TRBV5-1
TGCGCCAGCAGCTTTTCCCCGGGACAAAGCGATCTCACCTATGGCTACACCTTC
CASSFSPGQSDLTYGYTF
>TRBJ2-4|-|-|TRBV5-8
TGTGCCAGCAGCTTGGGGAGGGCTCCTCCAAAAAACATTCAGTACTTC
CASSLGRAPPKNIQYF
>TRBJ2-7|-|many|TRBV28
TGTGCCAGCAGCCAAGAACAGGATTCTAGCTCCTACGAGCAGTACTTC
CASSQEQDSSSYEQYF
>TRBJ1-2|TRBD1|many|TRBV12-3/TRBV12-4
TGTGCCAGCACTACACTTGGACAGGGGTTTGAGGGCTACACCTTC
CASTTLGQGFEGYTF
>TRBJ2-3|-|few|TRBV7-3
TGTGCCAGCAGCCGTGAGGCGAGGGGTACAGATACGCAGTATTTT
CASSREARGTDTQYF
>TRBJ1-1|-|many|TRBV12-3/TRBV12-4
TGTGCCAGCAGCTTAAGGACAGTGAACACTGAAGCTTTCTTT
CASSLRTVNTEAFF
>TRBJ2-5|TRBD1|many|TRBV28
TGTGCCAGCAGTTCTTCCAGCAGGGGGTGGGAGACCCAGTACTTC
CASSSSSRGWETQYF
>TRBJ2-2|-|many|TRBV10-1
TGCGCCAGCAGTGAGTCGTCGGTCACCGGGGAGCTGTTTTTT
CASSESSVTGELFF
>TRBJ2-7|TRBD1|-|TRBV4-2
TGTGCCAGCAGCCAAGAGGGACAGGACGAATCCTACGAGCAGTACTTC
CASSQEGQDESYEQYF
>TRBJ1-3|-|few|TRBV7-2
TGTGCCAGCAGTTATTGGTCTGGAAACACCATATATTTT
CASSYWSGNTIYF
>TRBJ2-7|TRBD2|few|TRBV20-1
TGCAGTGCTAGAGAAACTAGCGGGAGGCTTTACGAGCAGTACTTC
CSARETSGRLYEQYF
>TRBJ2-7|TRBD2|few|TRBV12-3/TRBV12-4
TGTGCCAGTAGCACTAGCGGTATAACCTCCTACGAGCAGTACTTC
CASSTSGITSYEQYF
>TRBJ2-7|-|many|TRBV6-1
TGTGCCAGCAGTCGGGGACCCTCCTACGAGCAGTACTTC
CASSRGPSYEQYF
>TRBJ2-3|-|-|TRBV2
TGTGCCAGCAGAGCAGAGGTACCCACAGATACGCAGTATTTT
CASRAEVPTDTQYF
>TRBJ2-7|-|-|TRBV6-2/TRBV6-3
TGTGCCAGCAGGAGGGAAGCCGCCTACGAGCAGTACTTC
CASRREAAYEQYF
>TRBJ2-4|-|-|TRBV20-1
TGCAGTGCTAGCGTAATAGCGGAATTAGCCAAAAACATTCAGTACTTC
CSASVIAELAKNIQYF
>TRBJ1-2|-|-|TRBV5-5
TGTGCCAGCAGCTTCCGGGTAGGGTCGGCCTCGCCCTATGGCTACACCTTC
CASSFRVGSASPYGYTF
>TRBJ1-1|-|many|TRBV6-5
TGTGCCAGCAGTTGGGGTGAGGTTGCCGAAGCTTTCTTT
CASSWGEVAEAFF
>TRBJ1-5|TRBD1|many|TRBV7-2
TGTGCCAGCAGCTTAGTACGGGCAGGGGGTTATCAGCCCCAGCATTTT
CASSLVRAGGYQPQHF
>TRBJ1-1|-|many|TRBV6-5
TGTGCCAGCAGTTACTCGGTAATGGAAACCACTGAAGCTTTCTTT
CASSYSVMETTEAFF
>TRBJ2-3|TRBD1|-|TRBV11-2
TGTGCCAGCAGCTCCGACAGGGCCACAGTTACGCAGTATTTT
CASSSDRATVTQYF
>TRBJ2-7|-|many|TRBV19
TGTGCCAGTAGTTTGAGATTCTCCTACGAGCAGTACTTC
CASSLRFSYEQYF
>TRBJ1-1|-|many|TRBV6-1
TGTGCCAGCAGAGAGGACGCGGGGGACACTGAAGCTTTCTTT
CASREDAGDTEAFF
>TRBJ2-7|-|many|TRBV28
TGTGCCAGCAGTTTAAGAGGGGACGAGCAGTACTTC
CASSLRGDEQYF
>TRBJ1-6|TRBD1|few|TRBV6-9
TGTGCCAGCAGTTTGGGACAGGTTAATTCACCCCTCCACTTT
CASSLGQVNSPLHF
>TRBJ2-7|-|many|TRBV12-3/TRBV12-4
TGTGCCAGCAGTTTTTATGACGCGGGGGAGCAGTACTTC
CASSFYDAGEQYF
>TRBJ1-1|TRBD1|many|TRBV30
TGTGCCTGGAGTTTAACCGGGACAGATAAAGCTTTCTTT
CAWSLTGTDKAFF
>TRBJ1-1|TRBD1|many|TRBV19
TGTGCCAGTAAGAAGACAGGGATTGAGCAAGCTTTCTTT
CASKKTGIEQAFF
>TRBJ1-3|-|many|TRBV11-2
TGTGCCAGCAGCTTAGTAGCCGGAAACACCATATATTTT
CASSLVAGNTIYF
>TRBJ2-7|TRBD1|few|TRBV28
TGTGCCAGCAGTCCCGGACAGGGTATATTTGACGAGCAGTACTTC
CASSPGQGIFDEQYF
>TRBJ1-6|-|few|TRBV30
TGTGCCTGGAGTGTGAGCTCACCCCTCCACTTT
CAWSVSSPLHF
>TRBJ2-5|-|many|TRBV27
TGTGCCAGCAGTCCGCTTACTGAGGGATCGAAGGAGACCCAGTACTTC
CASSPLTEGSKETQYF
>TRBJ2-7|TRBD2|once|TRBV29-1
TGCAGCGTTGCTTCGACTAGCGGGTTCTACGAGCAGTACTTC
CSVASTSGFYEQYF
>TRBJ2-7|TRBD1|-|TRBV20-1
TGCAGTGCGCCGCTCCGGGACAGGCTTTCCTACGAGCAGTACTTC
CSAPLRDRLSYEQYF
>TRBJ1-5|-|many|TRBV6-1
TGTGCCAGCAGTGCTATTAATCAGCCCCAGCATTTT
CASSAINQPQHF
>TRBJ1-2|TRBD1|many|TRBV7-8
TGTGCCAGCAGCTCCTCTTCCGGGACAGCGCTTGGCTACACCTTC
CASSSSSGTALGYTF
>TRBJ2-3|TRBD2|-|TRBV2
TGTGCCAGCAGTGAGTCGGGACTAGCGCCCAGAAACACAGATACGCAGTATTTT
CASSESGLAPRNTDTQYF
>TRBJ1-6|TRBD1|many|TRBV27
TGTGCCAGCAGTCGCCGGGACAGGGGTAATTCACCCCTCCACTTT
CASSRRDRGNSPLHF
>TRBJ2-7|-|many|TRBV29-1
TGCAGCGTTTTCCGGGACAAGCCAGGGGAGCAGTACTTC
CSVFRDKPGEQYF
>TRBJ2-4|-|many|TRBV28
TGTGCCAGCAGTGAACAGGGTCTCAAAAACATTCAGTACTTC
CASSEQGLKNIQYF
>TRBJ2-5|TRBD2|-|TRBV5-4
TGTGCCAGCAGCCCCAGGGGAGGGGGACTAGCGGGAGGGGAGACCCAGTACTTC
CASSPRGGGLAGGETQYF
>TRBJ2-7|-|many|TRBV6-2/TRBV6-3
TGTGCCAGCAGCTTCGGGACGGCGAGCTCCTACGAGCAGTACTTC
CASSFGTASSYEQYF
>TRBJ2-7|TRBD1|-|TRBV5-1
TGCGCCAGCAGCTCACCGGGACAGGGAAGCGAGCAGTACTTC
CASSSPGQGSEQYF
>TRBJ1-3|-|few|TRBV12-3/TRBV12-4
TGTGCCAGCAGCCAGGGCCGAATCTCTGGAAACACCATATATTTT
CASSQGRISGNTIYF
>TRBJ2-2|TRBD1|-|TRBV3-1
TGTGCCAGCAGCCAACAGGGGGACACCGGGGAGCTGTTTTTT
CASSQQGDTGELFF
>TRBJ1-2|-|few|TRBV12-5
TGTGCTAGTGGTACCGACAGCGCGCCGGTTGGAGATGGCTACACCTTC
CASGTDSAPVGDGYTF
>TRBJ2-6|TRBD1|few|TRBV6-1
TGTGCCAGCACCCTGACAGGGGCTGGGGCCAACGTCCTGACTTTC
CASTLTGAGANVLTF
>TRBJ1-5|-|many|TRBV6-5
TGTGCCAGCAGTTCGAATAGCAAGGGTAGCAATCAGCCCCAGCATTTT
CASSSNSKGSNQPQHF
>TRBJ1-2|-|-|TRBV19
TGTGCCAGTACCCCCCGGGGGCCTACTAACTATGGCTACACCTTC
CASTPRGPTNYGYTF
>TRBJ2-7|TRBD2|many|TRBV28
TGTGCCAGCAGTCCAGGACTAGCGGGGGGAACCTACGAGCAGTACTTC
CASSPGLAGGTYEQYF
>TRBJ1-4|TRBD1|few|TRBV7-9
TGTGCCAGCAGCTTAGTGGGACAGGGCTTCGCGAAAGAAAAACTGTTTTTT
CASSLVGQGFAKEKLFF
>TRBJ2-7|TRBD1|many|TRBV7-8
TGTGCCTCACTAGGGGCGACAGGGCCCTCGGGGGAGCAGTACTTC
CASLGATGPSGEQYF
>TRBJ2-7|-|many|TRBV6-5
TGTGCCAGCAGTTACCGAGACATCGAGCAGTACTTC
CASSYRDIEQYF
>TRBJ1-1|TRBD1|-|TRBV19
TGTGCCAGTAGTATCGGACAGGGGGCTGAAGCTTTCTTT
CASSIGQGAEAFF
>TRBJ1-1|-|many|TRBV20-1
TGCAGTGCACCGAATTGGGACACTGAAGCTTTCTTT
CSAPNWDTEAFF